The present TCR beta chain was sequenced within a study of brain T cells in children with intractable seizures. Study conclusions and caveats: Only CDR3 sequence similarity suggested viral specificity, without known HCMV serostatus.

As to this clone: The antigen is not known.

Surgery cases with the highest brain T cell transcript signatures were chosen for sequencing. Losses at the gene ends were 5 bases for V and 1 base for J; bases not matched to a gene: 2. Germline V lookup: CDR1 SGHAT, CDR2 FQNNGV. The CDR3 covers 14 residues. Some clones are missing from TCRdb's copy, which holds only in-frame ones; the method was immunoSEQ multiplex PCR. Altogether 20,000 to 25,000 clones are present, 90% to 95% being singletons, with the ten largest covering under 6.5%. This clonotype was sampled from a boy younger than 18 with focal cortical dysplasia and intractable seizures. The rearrangement uses TRBV11-2 and TRBJ2-5, with 9 bases lining up with TRBD1. Specimen: peripheral blood, collected at surgery. CDR3 in DNA: TGTGCCAGCAGCAAGGACAGGGGCCAAGAGACCCAGTACTTC. Protein sequence: CASSKDRGQETQYF.